These 5 T cell receptor beta chains came from one sample sequenced in a study of blood T cell repertoires in COVID-19. The method was immunoSEQ multiplex PCR; TCRdb's version includes in-frame clones alone and lacks a portion of them. The sample records 200,000 to 250,000 clones, 82% being singletons. The source material was peripheral blood. These receptors originate from a woman between 70 and 85 years old with acute or convalescent COVID-19.

The V gene is TRBV28, the J gene TRBJ1-1, with 10 nucleotides matching TRBD1. V was clipped by 6 bases and J by 1 base; unmatched bases: 11. Looked up from germline, CDR1 is MDHEN and CDR2 is SYDVKM. This CDR3 has 17 residues. This CDR3 is CASRHRGQGLANTEAFF. Here the CDR3 DNA reads TGTGCCAGCAGACACCGGGGACAGGGGTTGGCGAACACTGAAGCTTTCTTT.

The chain uses TRBV2 and TRBJ1-6; D remains ambiguous. CDR3 length: 14 amino acids. V was clipped by 5 bases and J by 9 bases, with 14 bases between them. Looked up from germline, CDR1 is SNHLY and CDR2 is FYNNEI. The CDR3 DNA follows: TGTGCCAGCAGTCCCCGTATGGCTGGTTCACCCCTCCACTTT. Translating it yields CASSPRMAGSPLHF.

A few counts support this clone. The CDR3 region is CASSSDSLYGYTF. The DNA for the CDR3 is TGTGCCAGCAGCTCGGACAGCCTCTATGGCTACACCTTC. J is TRBJ1-2 and V is TRBV5-4; maybe TRBD1 (6 bases). V gave up 3 bases and J gave up 4 bases, with 10 bases separating them. The CDR3 runs to 13 residues. Germline-derived CDR1 and CDR2 are SGHNT and YYREEE (reference sequence).

The rearrangement joins TRBV6-1 to TRBJ1-1; D is unclear. Germline V gene sequence: CDR1 MNHNS, CDR2 SASEGT. Trimming removed 0 bases from V and 5 bases from J, with 13 bases in between. This CDR3 is 15 amino acids long. The CDR3 here is CASSEAWGGGTEAFF. The CDR3 DNA follows: TGTGCCAGCAGTGAAGCTTGGGGTGGAGGAACTGAAGCTTTCTTT.

The genes are TRBV7-9 and TRBJ2-1; D perhaps matches TRBD1 (6 bases). Germline CDR1 reads SEHNR; CDR2 reads FQNEAQ (reference sequence). With 11 bases removed from V and 7 bases from J, the gap between germline ends came to 21 bases. This CDR3 has 14 amino acids. The CDR3 loop reads CAVPTGARRNEQFF. CDR3 nucleotides: TGTGCCGTTCCGACAGGTGCAAGGAGGAATGAGCAGTTCTTC.